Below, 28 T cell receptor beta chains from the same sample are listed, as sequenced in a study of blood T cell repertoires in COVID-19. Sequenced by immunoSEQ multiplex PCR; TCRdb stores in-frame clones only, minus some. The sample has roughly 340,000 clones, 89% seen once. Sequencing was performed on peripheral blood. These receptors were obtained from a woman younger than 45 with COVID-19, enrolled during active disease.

The CDR3 coding sequence is TGTGCCAGCAGCTTGAACAGGGTAGGGGGCACTGAAGCTTTCTTT. Amino acid sequence: CASSLNRVGGTEAFF. This chain links TRBV7-2 with TRBJ1-1, with D tentatively TRBD1 (6 bases). V lost 3 bases and J lost 4, with 15 bases in between. The CDR3 consists of 15 residues. Germline V gives CDR1 SGHTA, CDR2 FQGNSA. Using reference TRBV7-2 and TRBJ1-1 for the parts outside the CDR3, the full variable domain is GAGVSQSPSNKVTEKGKDVELRCDPISGHTALYWYRQSLGQGLEFLIYFQGNSAPDKSGLPSDRFSAERTGGSVSTLTIQRTQQEDSAVYLCASSLNRVGGTEAFFGQGTRLTVV.

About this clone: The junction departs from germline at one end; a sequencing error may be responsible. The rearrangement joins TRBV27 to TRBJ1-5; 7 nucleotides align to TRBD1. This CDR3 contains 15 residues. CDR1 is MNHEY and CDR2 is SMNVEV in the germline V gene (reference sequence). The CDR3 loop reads CASSRRTGFNRPQHF. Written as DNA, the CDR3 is TGTGCCAGCAGTCGTCGGACAGGCTTTAATCGGCCCCAGCATTTT.

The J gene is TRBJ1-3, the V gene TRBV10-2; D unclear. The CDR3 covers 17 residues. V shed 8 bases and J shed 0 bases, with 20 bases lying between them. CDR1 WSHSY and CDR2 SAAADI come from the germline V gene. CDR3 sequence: CASPGVGQPSSGNTIYF. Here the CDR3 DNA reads TGCGCCAGCCCCGGGGTGGGCCAGCCAAGCTCTGGAAACACCATATATTTT.

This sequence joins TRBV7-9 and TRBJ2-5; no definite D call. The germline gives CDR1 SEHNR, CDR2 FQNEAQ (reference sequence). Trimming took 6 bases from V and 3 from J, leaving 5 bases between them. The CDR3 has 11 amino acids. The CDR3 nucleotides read TGTGCCAGCAGTCAAAAAGAGACCCAGTACTTC. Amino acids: CASSQKETQYF.

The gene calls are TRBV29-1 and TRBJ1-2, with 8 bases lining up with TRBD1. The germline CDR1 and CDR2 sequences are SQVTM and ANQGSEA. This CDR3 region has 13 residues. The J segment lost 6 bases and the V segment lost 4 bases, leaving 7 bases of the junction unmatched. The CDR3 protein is CSVGRTGRDGYTF. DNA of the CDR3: TGCAGCGTTGGACGGACAGGGAGGGATGGCTACACCTTC.

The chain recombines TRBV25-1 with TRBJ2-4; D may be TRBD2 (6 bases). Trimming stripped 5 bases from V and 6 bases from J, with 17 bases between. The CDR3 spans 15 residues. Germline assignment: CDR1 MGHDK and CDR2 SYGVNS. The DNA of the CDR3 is TGTGCCAGCAGTCCTCGAGCAGCGCGGGGAAACATTCAGTACTTC. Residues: CASSPRAARGNIQYF.

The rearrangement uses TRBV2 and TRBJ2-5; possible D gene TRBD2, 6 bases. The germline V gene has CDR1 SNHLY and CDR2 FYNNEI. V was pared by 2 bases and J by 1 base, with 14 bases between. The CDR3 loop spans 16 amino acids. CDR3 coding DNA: TGTGCCAGCAGTGAAAGCCGTGCGGGAACCCAAGAGACCCAGTACTTC. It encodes CASSESRAGTQETQYF.

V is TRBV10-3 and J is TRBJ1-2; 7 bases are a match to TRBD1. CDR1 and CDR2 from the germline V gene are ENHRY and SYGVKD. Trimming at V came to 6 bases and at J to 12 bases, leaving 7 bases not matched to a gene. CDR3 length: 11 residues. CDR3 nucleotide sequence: TGTGCCATCAGGGCCCAGGGGGTAGACACCTTC. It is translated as CAIRAQGVDTF.

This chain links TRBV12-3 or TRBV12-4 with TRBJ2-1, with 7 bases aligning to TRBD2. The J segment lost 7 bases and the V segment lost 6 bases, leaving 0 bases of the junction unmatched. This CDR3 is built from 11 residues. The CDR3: CASSGGNEQFF. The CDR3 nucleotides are TGTGCCAGCAGCGGGGGGAATGAGCAGTTCTTC.

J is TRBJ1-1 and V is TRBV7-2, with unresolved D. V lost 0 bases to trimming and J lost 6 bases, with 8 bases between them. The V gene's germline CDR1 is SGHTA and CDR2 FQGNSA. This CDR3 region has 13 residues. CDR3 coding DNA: TGTGCCAGCAGCTTAGCGCCACTGGCTGAAGCTTTCTTT. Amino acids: CASSLAPLAEAFF.

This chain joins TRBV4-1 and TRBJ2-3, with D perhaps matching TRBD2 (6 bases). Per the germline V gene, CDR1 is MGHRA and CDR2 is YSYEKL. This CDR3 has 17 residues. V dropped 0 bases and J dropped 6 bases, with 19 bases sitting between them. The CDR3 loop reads CASSQDWFGGGADTQYF. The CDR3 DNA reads TGCGCCAGCAGCCAAGATTGGTTCGGGGGAGGAGCGGATACGCAGTATTTT.

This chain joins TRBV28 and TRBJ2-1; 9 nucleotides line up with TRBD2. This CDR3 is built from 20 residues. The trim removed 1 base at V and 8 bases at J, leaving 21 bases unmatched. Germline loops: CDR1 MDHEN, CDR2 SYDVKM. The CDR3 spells CASSLSGGGAFYELSDEQFF. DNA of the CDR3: TGTGCCAGCAGTTTATCGGGCGGGGGGGCGTTTTATGAGCTATCCGATGAGCAGTTCTTC.

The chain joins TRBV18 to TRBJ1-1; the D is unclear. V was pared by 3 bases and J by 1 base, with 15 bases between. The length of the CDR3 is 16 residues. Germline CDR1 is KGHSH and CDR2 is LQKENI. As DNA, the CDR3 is TGTGCCAGCTCACCTTACGTCCCAACAGAGAACACTGAAGCTTTCTTT. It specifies CASSPYVPTENTEAFF.

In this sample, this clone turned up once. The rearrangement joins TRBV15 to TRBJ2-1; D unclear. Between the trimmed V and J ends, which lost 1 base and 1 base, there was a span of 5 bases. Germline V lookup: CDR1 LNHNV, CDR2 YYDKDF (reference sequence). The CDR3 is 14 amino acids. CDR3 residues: CATSRAGSYNEQFF. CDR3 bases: TGTGCCACCAGCAGAGCAGGATCCTACAATGAGCAGTTCTTC. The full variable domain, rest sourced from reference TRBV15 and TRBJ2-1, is DAMVIQNPRYQVTQFGKPVTLSCSQTLNHNVMYWYQQKSSQAPKLLFHYYDKDFNNEADTPDNFQSRRPNTSFCFLDIRSPGLGDTAMYLCATSRAGSYNEQFFGPGTRLTVL.

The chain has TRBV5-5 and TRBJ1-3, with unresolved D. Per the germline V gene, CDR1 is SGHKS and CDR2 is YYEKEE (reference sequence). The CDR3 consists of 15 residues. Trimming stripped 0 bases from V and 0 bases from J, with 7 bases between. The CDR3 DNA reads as TGTGCCAGCAGCTTGGCGGTAAGCTCTGGAAACACCATATATTTT. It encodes CASSLAVSSGNTIYF.

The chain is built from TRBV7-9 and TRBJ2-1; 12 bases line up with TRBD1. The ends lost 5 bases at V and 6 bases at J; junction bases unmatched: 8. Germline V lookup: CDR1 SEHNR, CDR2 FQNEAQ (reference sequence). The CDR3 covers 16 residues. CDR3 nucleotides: TGTGCCAGCAGCCCCAGGGACAGGGGGCGCAGCAATGAGCAGTTCTTC. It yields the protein CASSPRDRGRSNEQFF. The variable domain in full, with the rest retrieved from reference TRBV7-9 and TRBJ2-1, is DTGVSQNPRHKITKRGQNVTFRCDPISEHNRLYWYRQTLGQGPEFLTYFQNEAQLEKSRLLSDRFSAERPKGSFSTLEIQRTEQGDSAMYLCASSPRDRGRSNEQFFGPGTRLTVL.

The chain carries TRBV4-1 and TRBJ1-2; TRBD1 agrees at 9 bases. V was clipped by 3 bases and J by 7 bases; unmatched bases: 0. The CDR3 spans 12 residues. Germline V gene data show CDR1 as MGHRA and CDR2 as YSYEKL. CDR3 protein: CASSQTGGGYTF. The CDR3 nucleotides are TGCGCCAGCAGCCAGACAGGGGGTGGCTACACCTTC.

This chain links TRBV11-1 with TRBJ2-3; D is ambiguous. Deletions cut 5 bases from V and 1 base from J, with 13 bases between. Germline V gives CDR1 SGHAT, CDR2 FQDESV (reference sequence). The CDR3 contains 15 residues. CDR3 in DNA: TGTGCCAGCAGCGTAGATATTGGAGGCACAGATACGCAGTATTTT. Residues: CASSVDIGGTDTQYF.

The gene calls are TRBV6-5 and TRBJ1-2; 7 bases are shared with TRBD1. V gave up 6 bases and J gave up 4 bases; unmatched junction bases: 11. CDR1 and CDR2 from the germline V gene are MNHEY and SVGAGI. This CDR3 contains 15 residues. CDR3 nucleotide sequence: TGTGCCAGCAGCCCCGACAGGGCCGAGGGCTATGGCTACACCTTC. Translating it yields CASSPDRAEGYGYTF.

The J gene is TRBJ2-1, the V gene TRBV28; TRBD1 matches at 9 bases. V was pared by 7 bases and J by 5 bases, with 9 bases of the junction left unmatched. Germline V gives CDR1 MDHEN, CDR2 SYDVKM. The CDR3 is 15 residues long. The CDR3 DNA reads TGTGCCAGCAACAACCCGTGGACAGGGGACAATGAGCAGTTCTTC. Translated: CASNNPWTGDNEQFF.

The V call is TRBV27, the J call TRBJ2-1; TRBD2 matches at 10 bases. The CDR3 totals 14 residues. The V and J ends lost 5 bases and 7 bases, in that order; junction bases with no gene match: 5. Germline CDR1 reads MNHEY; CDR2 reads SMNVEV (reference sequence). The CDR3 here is CASSLGLAANEQFF. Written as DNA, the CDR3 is TGTGCCAGCAGTCTAGGACTAGCGGCTAATGAGCAGTTCTTC.

CDR3 region: CASSYSFTGGQPQHF. Written as DNA, the CDR3 is TGTGCCAGCAGTTACTCGTTTACGGGGGGTCAGCCCCAGCATTTT. The chain couples TRBV6-5 to TRBJ1-5; weak D call: TRBD1 (5 bases). Germline V CDR1 and CDR2: MNHEY, SVGAGI. Trimming removed 0 bases from V and 6 bases from J, with 12 bases in between. The CDR3 is 15 residues long.

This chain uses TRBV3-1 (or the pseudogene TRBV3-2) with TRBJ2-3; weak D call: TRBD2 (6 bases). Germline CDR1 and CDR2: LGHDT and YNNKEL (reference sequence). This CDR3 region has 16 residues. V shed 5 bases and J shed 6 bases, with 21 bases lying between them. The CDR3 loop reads CASSTLRLGGVDTQYF. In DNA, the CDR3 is TGTGCCAGCAGCACACTTAGGTTGGGGGGTGTGGATACGCAGTATTTT.

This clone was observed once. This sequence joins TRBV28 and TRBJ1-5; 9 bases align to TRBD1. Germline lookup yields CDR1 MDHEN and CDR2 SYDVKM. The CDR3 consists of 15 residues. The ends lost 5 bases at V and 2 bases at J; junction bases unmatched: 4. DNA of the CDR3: TGTGCCAGCAGTACAGGGGGCCAGGGCAATCAGCCCCAGCATTTT. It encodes CASSTGGQGNQPQHF.

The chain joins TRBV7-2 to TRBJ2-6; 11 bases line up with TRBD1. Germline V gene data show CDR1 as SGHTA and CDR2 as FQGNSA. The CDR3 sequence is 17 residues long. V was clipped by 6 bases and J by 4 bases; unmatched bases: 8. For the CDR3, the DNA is TGTGCCAGCAGTCGGACAGGGGGCGGAGGAGGGGCCAACGTCCTGACTTTC. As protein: CASSRTGGGGGANVLTF. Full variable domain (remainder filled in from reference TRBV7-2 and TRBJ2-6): GAGVSQSPSNKVTEKGKDVELRCDPISGHTALYWYRQSLGQGLEFLIYFQGNSAPDKSGLPSDRFSAERTGGSVSTLTIQRTQQEDSAVYLCASSRTGGGGGANVLTFGAGSRLTVL.

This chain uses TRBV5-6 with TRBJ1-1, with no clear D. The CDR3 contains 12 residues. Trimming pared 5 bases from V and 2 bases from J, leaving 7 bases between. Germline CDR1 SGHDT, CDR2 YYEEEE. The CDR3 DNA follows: TGTGCCAGCAGTCTGTCCAACACTGAAGCTTTCTTT. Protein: CASSLSNTEAFF.

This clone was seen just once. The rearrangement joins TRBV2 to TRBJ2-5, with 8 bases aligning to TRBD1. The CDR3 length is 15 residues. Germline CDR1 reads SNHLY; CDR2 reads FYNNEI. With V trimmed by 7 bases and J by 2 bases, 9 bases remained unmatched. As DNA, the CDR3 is TGTGCCAGCACCTTATCCGGGACAGGTCAAGAGACCCAGTACTTC. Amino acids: CASTLSGTGQETQYF. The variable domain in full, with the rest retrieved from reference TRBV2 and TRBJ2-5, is EPEVTQTPSHQVTQMGQEVILRCVPISNHLYFYWYRQILGQKVEFLVSFYNNEISEKSEIFDDQFSVERPDGSNFTLKIRSTKLEDSAMYFCASTLSGTGQETQYFGPGTRLLVL.

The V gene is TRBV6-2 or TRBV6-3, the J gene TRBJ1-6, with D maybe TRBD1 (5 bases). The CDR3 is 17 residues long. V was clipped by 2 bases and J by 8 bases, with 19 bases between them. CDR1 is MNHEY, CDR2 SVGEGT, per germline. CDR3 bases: TGTGCCAGCAGTTACGGGTCGGTTGATAGGGGATATTCACCCCTCCACTTT. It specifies CASSYGSVDRGYSPLHF.